This TCR beta chain was found in a study of graft-versus-host responses after intestinal transplantation. Study as a whole: Transplant types were multivisceral, liver-intestinal, or isolated intestinal. Each patient got anti-thymocyte globulin induction, then tacrolimus and steroids for three to four years.

Regarding the study as a whole: Among circulating GvH clones, peak levels were associated with early post-transplant declines in HvG clones. Detected in recipient marrow were GvH clones, some of which were first observed in ileum or blood.

In regard to this clone: Antigen unknown.

Trimming took off 0 bases at V and 3 bases at J, with 11 bases between the two ends. This CDR3 is 15 amino acids long. CDR1 and CDR2 from the germline V gene are MNHEY and SVGAGI. Repertoires were generated with immunoSEQ multiplex PCR, while TCRdb's copy carries only in-frame clones and drops some. The sample has about 64,000 clones; more than 85% are singletons. Sequencing was performed on unstimulated CD8+ T cells sorted from spleen or lymph node cells, taken before transplant. The receptor's source is a human donor who was the organ donor for an intestinal transplant. The gene calls are TRBV6-5 and TRBJ1-1; tentative D call: TRBD1 (5 bases). The CDR3 DNA reads as TGTGCCAGCAGTTACTCACCAGGGAGGGACACTGAAGCTTTCTTT. Its protein is CASSYSPGRDTEAFF.